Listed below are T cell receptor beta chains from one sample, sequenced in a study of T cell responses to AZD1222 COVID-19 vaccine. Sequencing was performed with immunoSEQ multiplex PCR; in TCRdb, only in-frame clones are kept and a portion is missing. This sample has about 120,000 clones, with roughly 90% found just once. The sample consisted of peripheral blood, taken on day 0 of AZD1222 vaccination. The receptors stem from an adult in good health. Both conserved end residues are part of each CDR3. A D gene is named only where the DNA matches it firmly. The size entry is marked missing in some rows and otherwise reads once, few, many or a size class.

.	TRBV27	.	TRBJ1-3	TGTGCCAGCAGTTCCCGCCTTGGAAACACCATATATTTT	CASSSRLGNTIYF
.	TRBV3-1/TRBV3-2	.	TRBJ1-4	TGTGCCAGCAGCCAAGAGGCCAGGGGATTTGTGAAACTGTTTTTT	CASSQEARGFVKLFF
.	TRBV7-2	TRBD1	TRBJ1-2	TGTGCCAGCAGCTCCGACAGGGGGCGCGCCGAGGGCTACACCTTC	CASSSDRGRAEGYTF
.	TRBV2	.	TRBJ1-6	TGTGCCAGCAGTGAAGCGGGCCGGGTGGGATCACCCCTCCACTTT	CASSEAGRVGSPLHF
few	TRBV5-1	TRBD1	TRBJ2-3	TGCGCCAGCAGCCTTACGGGACAGATCACAGATACGCAGTATTTT	CASSLTGQITDTQYF
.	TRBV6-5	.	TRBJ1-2	TGTGCCAGCACCCAGGGGACATCGAGAGGCTACACCTTC	CASTQGTSRGYTF
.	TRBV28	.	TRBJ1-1	TGTGCCAGCAGCACCCTCGGGGGGAACACTGAAGCTTTCTTT	CASSTLGGNTEAFF
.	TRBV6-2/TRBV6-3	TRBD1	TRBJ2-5	TGTGCCAGCAGTAGTATCCTCAGGGGGTACCTACAAGAGACCCAGTACTTC	CASSSILRGYLQETQYF
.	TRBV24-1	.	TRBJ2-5	TGTGCCACCAGTGATAAGACTAGTAAGGAGACCCAGTACTTC	CATSDKTSKETQYF
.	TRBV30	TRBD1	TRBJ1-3	TGTGCCTGGAGTGCGGGGGACAGACGCTCTGGAAACACCATATATTTT	CAWSAGDRRSGNTIYF
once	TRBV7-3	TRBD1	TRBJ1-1	TGTGCCAGCAGCTTCACAGGGGATCCAAACACTGAAGCTTTCTTT	CASSFTGDPNTEAFF
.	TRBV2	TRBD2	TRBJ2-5	TGTGCCAGCAGCGGACTAGCGGGGGCCCAAGAGACCCAGTACTTC	CASSGLAGAQETQYF
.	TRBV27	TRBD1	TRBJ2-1	TGTGCCAGCAGTTGGGACAGCTACAATGAGCAGTTCTTC	CASSWDSYNEQFF
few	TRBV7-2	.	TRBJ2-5	TGTGCCAGCAGCTTAGTAACAGGGTGGGAGACCCAGTACTTC	CASSLVTGWETQYF
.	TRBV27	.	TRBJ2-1	TGTGCCAGCAGTTTCGGTGTCGGCTACAATGAGCAGTTCTTC	CASSFGVGYNEQFF
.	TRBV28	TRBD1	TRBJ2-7	TGTGCCAGCAGTGACAGGGGGGGCTACGAGCAGTACTTC	CASSDRGGYEQYF
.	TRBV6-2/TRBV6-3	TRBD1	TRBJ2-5	TGTGCCAGCAGTCGCCGACAGGGCGGAGAGACCCAGTACTTC	CASSRRQGGETQYF
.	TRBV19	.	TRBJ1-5	TGTGCCAGTAGTCAATATAGCAATCAGCCCCAGCATTTT	CASSQYSNQPQHF
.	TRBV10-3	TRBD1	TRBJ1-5	TGTGCCATCAGTGGGACAGGGAATAGCAATCAGCCCCAGCATTTT	CAISGTGNSNQPQHF
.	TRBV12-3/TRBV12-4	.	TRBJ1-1	TGTGCCAGCAGTTTGGGAGAAGAAGCTTTCTTT	CASSLGEEAFF
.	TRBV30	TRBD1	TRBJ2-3	TGTGCCTGGAGTCGCGATACAGGGGGAGGTACAGATACGCAGTATTTT	CAWSRDTGGGTDTQYF
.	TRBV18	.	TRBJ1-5	TGTGCCAGCTCAGAGGGGTTGGATCAGCCCCAGCATTTT	CASSEGLDQPQHF
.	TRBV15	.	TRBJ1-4	TGTGCCACCAGCAGAGGAACGGAGGCAACTAATGAAAAACTGTTTTTT	CATSRGTEATNEKLFF
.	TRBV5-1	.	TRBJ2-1	TGCGCCAGCAGCGGTCCGGACCTCAATGAGCAGTTCTTC	CASSGPDLNEQFF
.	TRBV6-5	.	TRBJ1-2	TGTGCCAGCAGTATTGTTCAGAGTAACTATGGCTACACCTTC	CASSIVQSNYGYTF
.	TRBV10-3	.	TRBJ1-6	TGTGCCATCAGTGAGCCCGGGAGGAATCATTCACCCCTCCACTTT	CAISEPGRNHSPLHF
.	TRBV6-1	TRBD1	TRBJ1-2	TGTGCCAGCAGTGAAAGGACAGGTCGGAACTATGGCTACACCTTC	CASSERTGRNYGYTF
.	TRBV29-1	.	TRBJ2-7	TGCAGCGTTTTAATAGTGGACGCTTCCTACGAGCAGTACTTC	CSVLIVDASYEQYF
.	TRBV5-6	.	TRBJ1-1	TGTGCCAGCAGCTTGGCCGAGGTTACTGAAGCTTTCTTT	CASSLAEVTEAFF
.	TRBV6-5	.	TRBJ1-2	TGTGCCAGCCAAGGCTACAGGGATTTAAACTATGGCTACACCTTC	CASQGYRDLNYGYTF
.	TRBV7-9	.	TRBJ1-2	TGTGCCAGCAGCTTAGGGACGCCTAACTATGGCTACACCTTC	CASSLGTPNYGYTF
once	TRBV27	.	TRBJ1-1	TGTGCCAGCAGTTTCGGCAGGGAGGGAGGTGAAGCTTTCTTT	CASSFGREGGEAFF
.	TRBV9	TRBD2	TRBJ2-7	TGTGCCAGCAGCGTAGAGTGGGGGGGAACCTACGAGCAGTACTTC	CASSVEWGGTYEQYF
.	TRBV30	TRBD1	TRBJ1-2	TGTGCCTGGAGTGTACGCGGGACAGGGGTTAACTATGGCTACACCTTC	CAWSVRGTGVNYGYTF
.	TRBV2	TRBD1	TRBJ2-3	TGTGCCAGCAGAAGACAGGGGTCAGATACGCAGTATTTT	CASRRQGSDTQYF
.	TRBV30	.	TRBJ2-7	TGTGCCTGGAGTGGGGACAACTCCTACGAGCAGTACTTC	CAWSGDNSYEQYF
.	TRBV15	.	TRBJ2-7	TGTGCCACCAGCACGGGGGCCTACGAGCAGTACTTC	CATSTGAYEQYF
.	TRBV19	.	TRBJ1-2	TGTGCCAGTAGACAGGCAGCCCCTAACTATGGCTACACCTTC	CASRQAAPNYGYTF
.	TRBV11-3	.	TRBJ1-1	TGTGCCAGCAGCCCAACAGGACTCAAGGGACCCAGAATGAACACTGAAGCTTTCTTT	CASSPTGLKGPRMNTEAFF
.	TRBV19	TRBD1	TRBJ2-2	TGTGCCAGTAGTAGAGCCGGGACAGGGAAGACCGGGGAGCTGTTTTTT	CASSRAGTGKTGELFF
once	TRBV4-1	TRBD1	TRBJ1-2	TGCGCCAGCAGCCATTACTCCGGGACAGGGTCAAATGGCTACACCTTC	CASSHYSGTGSNGYTF
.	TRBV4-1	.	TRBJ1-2	TGCGCCAGCAGCCAAGATCCGGATGGGGCCTATGGCTACACCTTC	CASSQDPDGAYGYTF
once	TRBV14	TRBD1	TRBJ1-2	TGTGCCAGCAGCCAATTGGCGACAGGGGCCGGCTATGGCTACACCTTC	CASSQLATGAGYGYTF
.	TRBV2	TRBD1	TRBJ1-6	TGTGCCAGCAGTGAGGGAGGGGGCCTTAATAATTCACCCCTCCACTTT	CASSEGGGLNNSPLHF
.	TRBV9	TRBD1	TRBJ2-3	TGTGCCAGCAGCGTAGCTACATATGGGACAGGGGGGAGGGGAGATACGCAGTATTTT	CASSVATYGTGGRGDTQYF
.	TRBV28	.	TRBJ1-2	TGTGCCAGCGGAGGGCAGGTCTATGGCTACACCTTC	CASGGQVYGYTF
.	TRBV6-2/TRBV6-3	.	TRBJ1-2	TGTGCCAGCAGTTACTCCCCCGGCATGGTCCTCAGGGGTGGCTACACCTTC	CASSYSPGMVLRGGYTF
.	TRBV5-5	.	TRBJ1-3	TGTGCCAGCAGCCCCGGGACGGACGGAAACACCATATATTTT	CASSPGTDGNTIYF